The rows below give T cell receptor beta chains drawn from one sample of a study of blood T cell repertoires in COVID-19. Only in-frame clones appear in the TCRdb table, and some are missing; sequencing was by immunoSEQ multiplex PCR. This sample has 330,000 or so clones, with 70% to 90% found just once. Sequenced sample: PBMCs or T cells enriched from blood (not recorded which). Receptors were obtained from a man aged 35 to 55 in a cohort exposed to, infected with or recovered from COVID-19 (not recorded which). The CDR3 runs from the conserved cysteine through the conserved F or W. The D gene is left open where the match is weak. A clone size is listed for some rows: how often the clone was seen (once, few, many), or a class if it is expanded.

TRBV15,TRBD1,-,TRBJ1-2,CATSSDRGGHGYTF,TGTGCCACCAGCAGTGACAGGGGAGGACATGGCTACACCTTC
TRBV27,-,-,TRBJ2-7,CASRSGTREQYF,TGTGCCAGCAGGTCCGGGACACGCGAGCAGTACTTC
TRBV30,TRBD1,-,TRBJ1-4,CAWIPPGQGGEKLFF,TGTGCCTGGATTCCTCCGGGACAGGGTGGTGAAAAACTGTTTTTT
TRBV27,TRBD2,-,TRBJ2-1,CASSLKASGRASEQFF,TGTGCCAGCAGTTTAAAGGCGAGCGGGAGGGCCTCTGAGCAGTTCTTC
TRBV14,TRBD2,-,TRBJ2-3,CASSQTTSADTQYF,TGTGCCAGCAGCCAAACTACTAGCGCAGATACGCAGTATTTT
TRBV9,-,-,TRBJ2-7,CASRPGIREGPGDGSSYEQYF,TGTGCCAGCAGACCCGGTATAAGAGAGGGGCCCGGGGACGGGAGCTCCTACGAGCAGTACTTC
TRBV27,TRBD2,-,TRBJ2-1,CASSFKTSGRGGDEQFF,TGTGCCAGCAGTTTTAAGACTAGCGGGAGGGGCGGGGATGAGCAGTTCTTC
TRBV7-9,TRBD2,-,TRBJ2-3,CASSPTSGSTDTQYF,TGTGCCAGCAGCCCCACTAGCGGATCCACAGATACGCAGTATTTT
TRBV7-3,TRBD2,-,TRBJ2-3,CASSPTSRVGNTQYF,TGTGCCAGCAGCCCGACTAGCCGGGTAGGGAATACGCAGTATTTT
TRBV7-6,TRBD2,-,TRBJ2-7,CASSLGLAGISEQYF,TGTGCCAGCAGCTTAGGGCTAGCGGGAATTTCCGAGCAGTACTTC
TRBV30,-,-,TRBJ2-2,CAFSRETGELFF,TGTGCCTTCTCCCGGGAAACCGGGGAGCTGTTTTTT
TRBV11-3,TRBD2,few,TRBJ2-1,CASSLGGGRGHNEQFF,TGTGCCAGCAGCTTAGGAGGCGGGAGGGGTCACAATGAGCAGTTCTTC
TRBV29-1,-,-,TRBJ2-3,CSVEGGLLGTDTQYF,TGCAGCGTTGAAGGGGGGCTTTTGGGCACAGATACGCAGTATTTT
TRBV30,-,-,TRBJ2-5,CAWSATAQETQYF,TGTGCCTGGAGTGCGACAGCCCAAGAGACCCAGTACTTC
TRBV5-1,-,-,TRBJ2-7,CASSLAGYLEQYF,TGCGCCAGCAGCTTGGCAGGGTACCTCGAGCAGTACTTC
TRBV4-2,TRBD2,-,TRBJ2-1,CASSQDLMAGDREQFF,TGTGCCAGCAGCCAAGATCTGATGGCGGGAGATCGGGAGCAGTTCTTC
TRBV5-6,-,-,TRBJ2-7,CASSLDGYEQYF,TGTGCCAGCAGCTTGGACGGCTACGAGCAGTACTTC
TRBV19,-,-,TRBJ1-5,CASSIVGQDQPQHF,TGTGCCAGTAGTATAGTGGGACAAGATCAGCCCCAGCATTTT